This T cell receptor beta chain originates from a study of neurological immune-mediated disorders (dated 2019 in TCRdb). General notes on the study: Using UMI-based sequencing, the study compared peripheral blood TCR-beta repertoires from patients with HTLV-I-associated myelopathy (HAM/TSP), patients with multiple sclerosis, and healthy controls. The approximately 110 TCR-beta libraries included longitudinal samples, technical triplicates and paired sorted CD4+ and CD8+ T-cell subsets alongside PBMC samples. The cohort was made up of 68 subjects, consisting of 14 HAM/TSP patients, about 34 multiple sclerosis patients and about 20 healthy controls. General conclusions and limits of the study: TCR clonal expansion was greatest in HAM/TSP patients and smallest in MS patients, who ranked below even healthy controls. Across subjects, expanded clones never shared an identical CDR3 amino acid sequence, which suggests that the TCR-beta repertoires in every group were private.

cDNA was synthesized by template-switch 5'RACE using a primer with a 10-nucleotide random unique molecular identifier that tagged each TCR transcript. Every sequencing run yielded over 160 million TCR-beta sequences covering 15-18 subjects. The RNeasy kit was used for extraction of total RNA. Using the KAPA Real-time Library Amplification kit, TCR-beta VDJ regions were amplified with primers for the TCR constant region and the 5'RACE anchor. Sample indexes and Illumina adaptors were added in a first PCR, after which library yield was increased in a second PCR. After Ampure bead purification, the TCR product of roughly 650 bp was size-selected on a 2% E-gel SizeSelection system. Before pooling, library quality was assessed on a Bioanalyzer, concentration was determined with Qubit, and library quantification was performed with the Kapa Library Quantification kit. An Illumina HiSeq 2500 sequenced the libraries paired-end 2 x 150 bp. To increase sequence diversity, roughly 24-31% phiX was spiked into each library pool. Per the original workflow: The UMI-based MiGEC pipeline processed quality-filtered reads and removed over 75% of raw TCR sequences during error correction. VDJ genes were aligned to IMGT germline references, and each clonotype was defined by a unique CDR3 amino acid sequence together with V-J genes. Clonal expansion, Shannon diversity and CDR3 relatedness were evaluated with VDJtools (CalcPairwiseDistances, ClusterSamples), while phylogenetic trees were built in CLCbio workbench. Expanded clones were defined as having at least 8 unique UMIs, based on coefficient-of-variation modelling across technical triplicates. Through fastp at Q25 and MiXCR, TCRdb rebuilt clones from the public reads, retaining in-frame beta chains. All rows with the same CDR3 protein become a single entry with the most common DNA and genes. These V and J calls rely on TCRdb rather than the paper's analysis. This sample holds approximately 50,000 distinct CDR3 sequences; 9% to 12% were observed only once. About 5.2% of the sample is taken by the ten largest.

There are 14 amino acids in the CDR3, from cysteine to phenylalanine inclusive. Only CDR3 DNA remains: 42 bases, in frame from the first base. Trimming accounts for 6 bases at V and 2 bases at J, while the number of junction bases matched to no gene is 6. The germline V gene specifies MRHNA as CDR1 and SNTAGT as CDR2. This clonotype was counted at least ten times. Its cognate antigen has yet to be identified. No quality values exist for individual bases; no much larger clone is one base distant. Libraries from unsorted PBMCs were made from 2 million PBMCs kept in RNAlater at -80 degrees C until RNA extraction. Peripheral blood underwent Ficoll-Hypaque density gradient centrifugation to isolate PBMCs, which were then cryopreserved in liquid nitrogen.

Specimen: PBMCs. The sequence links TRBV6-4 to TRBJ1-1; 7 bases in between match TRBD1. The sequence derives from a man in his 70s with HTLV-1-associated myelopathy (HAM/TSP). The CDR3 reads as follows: CASRARQGNTEAFF. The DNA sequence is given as TGTGCCAGCAGGGCCAGACAGGGAAACACTGAAGCTTTCTTT.